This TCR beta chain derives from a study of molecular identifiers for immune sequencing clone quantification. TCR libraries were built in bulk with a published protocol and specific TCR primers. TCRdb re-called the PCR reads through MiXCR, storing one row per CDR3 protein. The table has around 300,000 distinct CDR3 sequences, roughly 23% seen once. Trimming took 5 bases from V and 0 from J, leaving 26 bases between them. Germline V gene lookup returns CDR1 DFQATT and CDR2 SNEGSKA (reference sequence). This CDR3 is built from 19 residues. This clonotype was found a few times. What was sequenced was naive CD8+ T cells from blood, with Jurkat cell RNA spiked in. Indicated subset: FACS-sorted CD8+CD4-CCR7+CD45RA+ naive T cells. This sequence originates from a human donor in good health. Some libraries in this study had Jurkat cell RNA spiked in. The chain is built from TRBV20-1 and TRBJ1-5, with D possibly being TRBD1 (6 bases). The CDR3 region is CSAPIRDTIGYYSNQPQHF. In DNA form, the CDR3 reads TGCAGTGCTCCAATCCGGGACACCATAGGGTATTATAGCAATCAGCCCCAGCATTTT.